This T cell receptor beta chain was found in a study of cytomegalovirus exposure and HLA in healthy donors. Comments on this clone: Its antigen is undetermined.

V shed 5 bases, J shed 2 bases, and the junction held 4 bases outside the gene matches. This CDR3 has 14 residues. Germline V gene sequence: CDR1 SGHVS, CDR2 FQNEAQ. Amplification used 60 Vbeta primers and 13 Jbeta primers. The repertoire was sequenced with immunoSEQ multiplex PCR; TCRdb's copy has only in-frame clones and lacks some. The sample holds a few hundred thousand clones, roughly 80% seen once. General study points: The classifier reportedly diagnosed cytomegalovirus status with high sensitivity and specificity. A few chains linked to CMV were shown in vitro to be specific for CMV antigens. Rarity held for most TCR sequences, but there were some public TCRs that occurred in many donors.

The specimen was PBMCs. The gene calls are TRBV7-8 and TRBJ2-3; 7 bases align to TRBD1. This sequence was found in a girl aged 2 to 9 in good health and CMV-seronegative. The CDR3 DNA follows: TGTGCCAGCAGCCCGGGACAGCTCACAGATACGCAGTATTTT. Protein: CASSPGQLTDTQYF.